The 30 T cell receptor beta chains reported below all come from one sample, sequenced in a study of blood T cell repertoires in COVID-19. Only in-frame clones appear in the TCRdb table, and some are missing; sequencing was by immunoSEQ multiplex PCR. The sample yields fewer than 60,000 clones, roughly four fifths seen once. The sample taken for sequencing was peripheral blood. The source is a woman older than 75 with COVID-19, enrolled during active disease.

The rearrangement uses TRBV5-4 and TRBJ2-3; 13 positions agree with TRBD2. This CDR3 contains 16 residues. J lost 4 bases, V lost 0 bases, and 2 bases had no gene match. Germline assignment: CDR1 SGHNT and CDR2 YYREEE (reference sequence). CDR3 sequence (DNA): TGTGCCAGCAGCTTGGGACTAGCGGGAGGATCAGATACGCAGTATTTT. Protein sequence: CASSLGLAGGSDTQYF. Full variable domain (outside the CDR3, taken from reference TRBV5-4 and TRBJ2-3): ETGVTQSPTHLIKTRGQQVTLRCSSQSGHNTVSWYQQALGQGPQFIFQYYREEENGRGNFPPRFSGLQFPNYSSELNVNALELDDSALYLCASSLGLAGGSDTQYFGPGTRLTVL.

The chain uses TRBV29-1 and TRBJ2-1; maybe TRBD2 (6 bases). CDR3 length equals 15 residues. V shed 0 bases and J shed 2 bases, with 11 bases lying between them. CDR1 is SQVTM and CDR2 is ANQGSEA in the germline V gene. The CDR3 region is CSVEDGTSPYNEQFF. CDR3 DNA: TGCAGCGTTGAAGATGGGACTTCCCCCTACAATGAGCAGTTCTTC.

The V gene is TRBV7-8, the J gene TRBJ2-7; TRBD2 matches at 9 bases. Germline V lookup: CDR1 SGHVS, CDR2 FQNEAQ. The CDR3 has 16 amino acids. Unmatched junction bases numbered 14, after V lost 5 bases and J lost 6 bases. Here the CDR3 DNA reads TGTGCCAGCAGCCCCCTTGGCGGGAGGGGTCAATCCGAGCAGTACTTC. Encoded protein: CASSPLGGRGQSEQYF.

The J gene is TRBJ2-1, the V gene TRBV29-1, with TRBD2 matching 8 bases. The CDR3 extends over 11 amino acids. Trimming cost V 6 bases and J 11 bases; bases outside gene matches: 6. Germline V gene sequence: CDR1 SQVTM, CDR2 ANQGSEA. This CDR3 is CSVSLAGQQFF. In DNA, the CDR3 is TGCAGCGTCTCCTTAGCGGGACAGCAGTTCTTC.

V and J are TRBV7-9 and TRBJ2-2, with TRBD2 matching over 12 bases. V was clipped by 5 bases and J by 5 bases; unmatched bases: 3. The CDR3 has 15 residues. Germline loops: CDR1 SEHNR, CDR2 FQNEAQ (reference sequence). The CDR3 DNA sequence: TGTGCCAGCAGCGCGACTAGCGGGAGAACCGGGGAGCTGTTTTTT. The encoded protein is CASSATSGRTGELFF.

This chain links TRBV6-4 with TRBJ2-2; 8 bases line up with TRBD2. With V trimmed by 4 bases and J by 6 bases, 7 bases remained unmatched. Germline V CDR1 and CDR2: MRHNA, SNTAGT. The CDR3 has 15 amino acids. CDR3 bases: TGTGCCAGCAGTGTGGCAGCGGGAGTCCCCGGGGAGCTGTTTTTT. Translating gives CASSVAAGVPGELFF.

This clone appeared once. The CDR3 spells CASSVGSGRTYNEQFF. As DNA, the CDR3 is TGTGCCAGCAGCGTAGGGAGCGGGAGGACCTACAATGAGCAGTTCTTC. This rearrangement joins TRBV9 to TRBJ2-1; 9 bases match TRBD2. J lost 2 bases, V lost 0 bases, and 3 bases had no gene match. CDR3 length: 16 amino acids. CDR1 is SGDLS and CDR2 is YYNGEE in the germline V gene.

The chain carries TRBV27 and TRBJ1-2; 8 bases are a match to TRBD1. The CDR3 extends over 13 amino acids. V gave up 6 bases and J gave up 4 bases; unmatched junction bases: 4. Germline V gene lookup returns CDR1 MNHEY and CDR2 SMNVEV (reference sequence). The CDR3 region is CASRRTGSYGYTF. The DNA of the CDR3 is TGTGCCAGCAGACGGACAGGGAGCTATGGCTACACCTTC.

The chain joins TRBV19 to TRBJ2-7, with 9 bases that match TRBD2. The V gene end was trimmed by 4 bases and the J gene end by 5 bases; junction bases not matched to a gene: 12. This CDR3 has 16 amino acids. Germline loops: CDR1 LNHDA, CDR2 SQIVND (reference sequence). As DNA, the CDR3 is TGTGCCAGTAGTACCCCTGGCGGGAGGGCCTTGCACGAGCAGTACTTC. The encoded protein is CASSTPGGRALHEQYF.

The genes are TRBV9 and TRBJ2-7, with 7 bases matching TRBD2. The ends lost 7 bases at V and 1 base at J; junction bases unmatched: 8. The germline CDR1 and CDR2 sequences are SGDLS and YYNGEE. The CDR3 consists of 14 residues. In nucleotides, the CDR3 is TGTGCCAGCTCTGTCTCAGCGGGATCCTACGAGCAGTACTTC. This codes for CASSVSAGSYEQYF.

This clone was observed a single time. This chain connects TRBV28 to TRBJ2-4; D is possibly TRBD1 (6 bases). The CDR3 totals 16 residues. Germline V gene lookup returns CDR1 MDHEN and CDR2 SYDVKM. The ends were cut back, 5 bases at V and 5 bases at J, with 19 bases in the middle. The CDR3 is CASSTPLPGQQNIQYF. For the CDR3, the DNA is TGTGCCAGCAGTACCCCCCTACCGGGACAACAAAACATTCAGTACTTC.

V is TRBV7-6 and J is TRBJ1-1, with 12 bases that match TRBD1. V shed 5 bases and J 3 bases; nucleotides not matched to a gene: 10. Germline lookup yields CDR1 SGHVS and CDR2 FNYEAQ. CDR3 length equals 17 residues. The CDR3 DNA reads TGTGCCAGCAGCGGGTGGGGACAGGGGGCGAAGTACACTGAAGCTTTCTTT. Protein sequence: CASSGWGQGAKYTEAFF.

Only a few counts were recorded for this clone. The J gene is TRBJ2-3, the V gene TRBV10-3, with a tentative D call TRBD2 (5 bases). The germline V gene encodes CDR1 ENHRY and CDR2 SYGVKD. The CDR3 runs 14 residues. V gave up 2 bases and J gave up 9 bases, with 15 bases separating them. CDR3 sequence reads: CAISEPRASGTQYF. The CDR3 DNA reads TGTGCCATCAGTGAGCCCCGGGCCAGCGGAACGCAGTATTTT.

This clone was picked up one time. The chain combines TRBV10-3 with TRBJ2-1, with 10 bases fitting TRBD2. The CDR3 extends over 14 amino acids. From germline, CDR1 is ENHRY and CDR2 SYGVKD. V was pared by 7 bases and J by 7 bases, with 7 bases of the junction left unmatched. The CDR3 nucleotides read TGTGCCATCAAACCTAGCGGGAGTTTAAATGAGCAGTTCTTC. Residues: CAIKPSGSLNEQFF.

V usage is TRBV7-8 and J usage is TRBJ2-3, with D uncertain. The CDR3 runs to 11 residues. Trimming took 3 bases from V and 7 from J, leaving 5 bases between them. Germline V CDR1 and CDR2: SGHVS, FQNEAQ. The chain's CDR3 is CASSLQYTQYF. The CDR3 coding sequence is TGTGCCAGCAGCTTGCAGTATACGCAGTATTTT.

The V gene is TRBV27, the J gene TRBJ1-1; D unresolved. V was pared by 6 bases and J by 0 bases, with 14 bases between. CDR3 length equals 15 residues. Germline V CDR1 and CDR2: MNHEY, SMNVEV (reference sequence). The CDR3 protein is CASSSHTRMNTEAFF. CDR3 DNA: TGTGCCAGCAGCTCACACACCAGAATGAACACTGAAGCTTTCTTT.

The chain employs TRBV4-2 and TRBJ2-1, with 9 bases matching TRBD2. CDR1 is LGHNA and CDR2 is YNFKEQ in the germline V gene. The CDR3 runs 16 residues. The V gene end was trimmed by 3 bases and the J gene end by 5 bases; junction bases not matched to a gene: 8. This CDR3 reads CASSQGTSLVNNEQFF. In DNA, the CDR3 is TGTGCCAGCAGCCAGGGGACTAGCCTGGTAAACAATGAGCAGTTCTTC.

This clone was detected only a few times. This chain connects TRBV28 to TRBJ1-5; TRBD1 matches at 8 bases. Germline values: CDR1 MDHEN, CDR2 SYDVKM. The V segment lost 5 bases and the J segment 1 base; nucleotides outside the gene matches: 4. The CDR3 is made up of 15 amino acids. CDR3 sequence (DNA): TGTGCCAGCAGTCCCAGGACAGGGAGCAATCAGCCCCAGCATTTT. It translates to CASSPRTGSNQPQHF.

V and J are TRBV6-5 and TRBJ1-4; TRBD1 is a possible D gene (5 bases). The CDR3 runs to 15 residues. The germline V gene encodes CDR1 MNHEY and CDR2 SVGAGI. V gave up 2 bases and J gave up 4 bases, with 11 bases separating them. The CDR3 spells CASSYVGQDNEKLFF. CDR3 DNA: TGTGCCAGCAGTTACGTCGGACAAGATAATGAAAAACTGTTTTTT.

The V gene is TRBV11-2, the J gene TRBJ2-5, with TRBD1 matching 7 bases. Germline V gene data show CDR1 as SGHAT and CDR2 as FQNNGV. V lost 5 bases and J lost 5; bases outside the gene matches: 5. This CDR3 region has 13 residues. The CDR3 bases are TGTGCCAGCAGCGCCGACAGGGTCGAGACCCAGTACTTC. It encodes CASSADRVETQYF.

This clone was observed many times. The CDR3 region is CASSQARQGRANEKLFF. CDR3 in DNA: TGCGCCAGCAGCCAAGCCCGACAGGGGAGGGCTAATGAAAAACTGTTTTTT. V usage is TRBV4-1 and J usage is TRBJ1-4, with 8 bases identical to TRBD1. This CDR3 is built from 17 residues. V dropped 1 base and J dropped 3; count of bases not matched to a gene: 7. Germline V gene data show CDR1 as MGHRA and CDR2 as YSYEKL.

The CDR3 region has the DNA TGTGCCTACAAAGACTCTTTAATCTCCTACGAGCAGTACTTC. Translating it yields CAYKDSLISYEQYF. The chain links TRBV30 to TRBJ2-7; no clear D. V gave up 7 bases and J gave up 0 bases, with 16 bases separating them. The CDR3 contains 14 residues. The V gene's germline CDR1 is GTSNPN and CDR2 SVGIG (reference sequence).

This rearrangement joins TRBV7-2 to TRBJ2-7; possibly TRBD2 for D (6 bases). The V and J ends lost 1 base and 3 bases respectively, with 10 bases between them. Germline CDR1 is SGHTA and CDR2 is FQGNSA. This CDR3 is 14 amino acids long. This CDR3 reads CASSLGGSGYEQYF. The CDR3 DNA is TGTGCCAGCAGCTTAGGGGGTAGCGGCTACGAGCAGTACTTC.

The gene calls are TRBV5-8 and TRBJ1-5; D possibly corresponds to TRBD1 (6 bases). V was clipped by 0 bases and J by 4 bases, with 17 bases between them. The CDR3 runs 17 residues. Germline CDR1 and CDR2: SGHTS and YDEGEE. The CDR3 DNA follows: TGTGCCAGCAGCTTGGCGGGTACAGGGTCTCCGAATCAGCCCCAGCATTTT. It encodes CASSLAGTGSPNQPQHF.

The chain uses TRBV12-3 or TRBV12-4 and TRBJ2-4, with 7 bases that match TRBD2. This CDR3 has 13 residues. V trimming: 3 bases; J trimming: 6 bases; junction bases outside the gene matches: 2. For the CDR3, the DNA is TGTGCCAGCAGTTTTTCGGGGGGAAACATTCAGTACTTC. This gives the protein CASSFSGGNIQYF.

V usage is TRBV30 and J usage is TRBJ2-5; TRBD2 matches at 9 bases. Germline V CDR1 and CDR2: GTSNPN, SVGIG (reference sequence). With 0 bases clipped from V and 4 bases from J, the junction kept 6 bases outside the gene matches. The CDR3 sequence is 15 residues long. DNA for the CDR3: TGTGCCTGGAGTGTAAGTCTAGCGGGGCGAGAGACCCAGTACTTC. Protein sequence: CAWSVSLAGRETQYF.

V usage is TRBV7-3 and J usage is TRBJ2-7; D might be TRBD2 (5 bases). V lost 0 bases, J lost 0 bases, and 9 bases lay in between. CDR3 length: 15 amino acids. Germline V CDR1 and CDR2: SGHTA, FQGTGA. The CDR3 region has the DNA TGTGCCAGCAGCTTAACGCGGGCTACCTCCTACGAGCAGTACTTC. It encodes CASSLTRATSYEQYF. Complete variable domain (other parts from reference TRBV7-3 and TRBJ2-7): GAGVSQTPSNKVTEKGKYVELRCDPISGHTALYWYRQSLGQGPEFLIYFQGTGAADDSGLPNDRFFAVRPEGSVSTLKIQRTERGDSAVYLCASSLTRATSYEQYFGPGTRLTVT.

The V call is TRBV21-1, the J call TRBJ2-7; no DNA check was done on the table's D call, TRBD2. TRBV21-1 has pseudogene status. This CDR3 has 14 amino acids. Written as DNA, the CDR3 is TGTGCCAGCAGCGCCCGGGACTACAACTACGAGCAGTACTTC. This gives the protein CASSARDYNYEQYF.

This chain links TRBV7-2 with TRBJ1-1, with D unclear. The ends were cut back, 3 bases at V and 10 bases at J, with 12 bases in the middle. This CDR3 region has 12 residues. CDR1 and CDR2 from the germline V gene are SGHTA and FQGNSA. This CDR3 is CASSFTPPGAFF. Here the CDR3 DNA reads TGTGCCAGCAGCTTTACCCCCCCGGGAGCTTTCTTT.

The chain recombines TRBV28 with TRBJ1-2; possibly TRBD1 for D (5 bases). Per germline, CDR1 MDHEN and CDR2 SYDVKM. Trimming pared 4 bases from V and 4 bases from J, leaving 16 bases between. This CDR3 spans 15 amino acids. CDR3 sequence reads: CASSYWGVQSYGYTF. CDR3 coding DNA: TGTGCCAGCAGTTATTGGGGCGTACAGAGCTATGGCTACACCTTC.